These T cell receptor beta chains were read from a single sample in a study of CD8 T cells in Susac syndrome. TCRdb analysed the immunoSEQ multiplex PCR reads with MiXCR anew, one entry per CDR3 protein. This sample has under 200,000 distinct CDR3 sequences; 90% to 97% occur once, and the top ten carry 0.09% to 0.1%. The sequenced sample consisted of CD4+ T cells from PBMCs. These receptors all come from a human donor with Susac syndrome. The CDR3 runs from the conserved cysteine through the conserved F or W. D genes are given only for firm matches. The listing skips clone size in some rows; elsewhere it reads once, few, many or a size class.

v_call	clone_size	d_call	j_call	cdr3_nt	cdr3_aa
TRBV20-1	once	.	TRBJ2-7	TGCAGTGCGAAAATCGGGCAAGGTCGCTTAGAGCAGTACTTC	CSAKIGQGRLEQYF
TRBV3-1	.	.	TRBJ2-5	TGTGCCAGCAGCGGAGAACCGGGACTCCCGGGAGAGACCCAGTACTTC	CASSGEPGLPGETQYF
TRBV6-1	.	TRBD1	TRBJ1-2	TGTGCCAGCGGACAGGAGGGACGTGGCTACACCTTC	CASGQEGRGYTF
TRBV29-1	.	.	TRBJ1-2	TGCAGCGTTGATAGCTCGGACGGGATCTATGGCTACACCTTC	CSVDSSDGIYGYTF
TRBV7-3	.	TRBD2	TRBJ2-3	TGTGCCAGCAGCTTCGAAGGTCTAGCGGGGGGGCAGGATACGCAGTATTTT	CASSFEGLAGGQDTQYF
TRBV7-8	.	.	TRBJ1-2	TGTGCCAGCAGCTTCGCGTCGGGGAACTATGGCTACACCTTC	CASSFASGNYGYTF
TRBV12-5	.	.	TRBJ2-7	TGTGCTAGTGGTTCGGGGGCAGCGCCTACCGAGCAGTACTTC	CASGSGAAPTEQYF
TRBV6-5	.	.	TRBJ1-1	TGTGCCAGCAGTTACTCGACAGGGAACACTGAAGCTTTCTTT	CASSYSTGNTEAFF
TRBV6-7	.	.	TRBJ2-7	TGTGCCAGCAGTTACTCCGTGGGGGCCGAGCAGTACTTC	CASSYSVGAEQYF
TRBV6-2/TRBV6-3	.	.	TRBJ1-1	TGTGCCAGCAGTTCTCGAGGCCTGAACACTGAAGCTTTCTTT	CASSSRGLNTEAFF
TRBV6-2/TRBV6-3	.	TRBD1	TRBJ1-5	TGTGCCAGCAGGGGGACAGGGGCGAGCAATCAGCCCCAGCATTTT	CASRGTGASNQPQHF
TRBV29-1	.	.	TRBJ1-5	TGCAGCGTTGAAGACGTGATTAATCAGCCCCAGCATTTT	CSVEDVINQPQHF
TRBV28	.	TRBD1	TRBJ2-2	TGTGCCAGCAGTCCTCCCGGGACAGGGGAAACCGGGGAGCTGTTTTTT	CASSPPGTGETGELFF
TRBV20-1	.	.	TRBJ1-3	TGCAGTGCTAGAGATGCGGGGACCGGAGGAAACACCATATATTTT	CSARDAGTGGNTIYF
TRBV30	.	.	TRBJ1-4	TGTGCCTGGAGTGTGGGCGCGTGGTCAACTAATGAAAAACTGTTTTTT	CAWSVGAWSTNEKLFF
TRBV2	.	.	TRBJ2-7	TGTGCCAGCGGATGGGACACCTACGAGCAGTACTTC	CASGWDTYEQYF
TRBV3-1	.	.	TRBJ2-5	TGTGCCAGCAGCCAAGGAGGGGGGGCCAGTCGAGAGACCCAGTACTTC	CASSQGGGASRETQYF
TRBV9	.	TRBD2	TRBJ2-1	TGTGCCAGCAGCGTAGACCCCGGGGGGGGAATCTACAATGAGCAGTTCTTC	CASSVDPGGGIYNEQFF
TRBV11-2	.	.	TRBJ2-7	TGTGCCAGCAGCGCCCTCGGGGTCCGGGGGTACGAGCAGTACTTC	CASSALGVRGYEQYF
TRBV4-3	.	.	TRBJ2-7	TGCGCCAGCAGCCACTACAGAGGGCGCCAGGGCGAGCAGTACTTC	CASSHYRGRQGEQYF
TRBV5-4	.	TRBD2	TRBJ2-5	TGTGCCAGCAGCCGGACTAGCGGGGGGGAAGAGACCCAGTACTTC	CASSRTSGGEETQYF
TRBV14	.	.	TRBJ2-7	TGTGCCAGCAGCCCTCGGACCTTGGGGTACGAGCAGTACTTC	CASSPRTLGYEQYF
TRBV25-1	.	.	TRBJ2-1	TGTGCCAGCAGTTCAGACGGGAACGGGAATTTGGATGAGCAGTTCTTC	CASSSDGNGNLDEQFF
TRBV29-1	.	.	TRBJ1-1	TGCAGCGTAGAAGTCACTGAAGCTTTCTTT	CSVEVTEAFF
TRBV18	.	.	TRBJ2-3	TGTGCCAGCTCATCAATAAGGTCTGACACAGATACGCAGTATTTT	CASSSIRSDTDTQYF
TRBV4-1	.	TRBD1	TRBJ2-3	TGCGCCAGCAGCCAAGAACAGGGGACCACAGATACGCAGTATTTT	CASSQEQGTTDTQYF
TRBV5-1	once	.	TRBJ1-3	TGCGCCAGCAGCCCGGACAGCACTGGAAACACCATATATTTT	CASSPDSTGNTIYF
TRBV30	once	.	TRBJ2-3	TGTGCCTGGTCCGGGGGGCCAGAAAGGCCCAACACAGATACGCAGTATTTT	CAWSGGPERPNTDTQYF
TRBV5-4	.	.	TRBJ2-7	TGTGCCAGCGGTACGGGGGTCTACGAGCAGTACTTC	CASGTGVYEQYF
TRBV7-9	.	.	TRBJ1-6	TGTGCCAGCAGCGAGGGATGGGCAGTCCAGGTTGGATCCCTCCACTTT	CASSEGWAVQVGSLHF
TRBV19	.	TRBD1	TRBJ1-5	TGTGCCAGTAGTATCCAACAGGGGGGATCAGCGGACCAGCATTTT	CASSIQQGGSADQHF
TRBV7-3	.	TRBD2	TRBJ2-3	TGTGCCAGCAGCCGGGGACTAGTGGGAGATACGCAGTATTTT	CASSRGLVGDTQYF
TRBV9	.	.	TRBJ2-5	TGTGCCAGCAGCGTAGGGCCCTGGCAAGAGACCCAGTACTTC	CASSVGPWQETQYF
TRBV30	.	.	TRBJ2-2	TGTGCCTGGAGTGTCCGGGACGGTTTAAGGGTGACCGGGGAGCTGTTTTTT	CAWSVRDGLRVTGELFF
TRBV12-3/TRBV12-4	.	.	TRBJ2-2	TGTGCCAGCAGGCCTCTAGCGACGAACACCGGGGAGCTGTTTTTT	CASRPLATNTGELFF
TRBV4-3	.	.	TRBJ1-2	TGCGCCAGCAGCCAAGAGCGGGGGTTTGGTGGCTACACCTTC	CASSQERGFGGYTF
TRBV28	.	.	TRBJ2-6	TGTGCCAGCAGCATACAGGGTAGATCTACTGGGGCCAACGTCCTGACTTTC	CASSIQGRSTGANVLTF
TRBV12-3/TRBV12-4	once	.	TRBJ2-7	TGTGCCAGCAGTTTCTGGCCAGTAACCTACGAGCAGTACTTC	CASSFWPVTYEQYF
TRBV20-1	.	.	TRBJ2-3	TGCAGTGCTAGGCCTCCGGGTAGCACAGATACGCAGTATTTT	CSARPPGSTDTQYF
TRBV30	.	.	TRBJ1-1	TGTGCCTGGAGTGTCTTCCTGAACACTGAAGCTTTCTTT	CAWSVFLNTEAFF
TRBV29-1	.	.	TRBJ1-4	TGCAGCGTGGGTCGGACTAATGAAAAACTGTTTTTT	CSVGRTNEKLFF
TRBV6-6	.	.	TRBJ2-3	TGTGCCAGCAAAGGAGGTTCGGGGGCAGATACGCAGTATTTT	CASKGGSGADTQYF
TRBV20-1	.	.	TRBJ2-3	TGCAGTGCTAGTGACGGCGGGGGCAATACACAAGATACGCAGTATTTT	CSASDGGGNTQDTQYF
TRBV6-6	.	TRBD2	TRBJ2-1	TGTGCCAGCAGTTACGGACTAGCGTGGGGCAATGAGCAGTTCTTC	CASSYGLAWGNEQFF
TRBV14	.	.	TRBJ1-6	TGTGCCAGCAGCCAAGAGGGGCCCCTAAATTCACCCCTCCACTTT	CASSQEGPLNSPLHF
TRBV30	.	.	TRBJ1-2	TGTGCCTGGAGTGTACGCCAGGGAAAGGGGGGCTACACCTTC	CAWSVRQGKGGYTF
TRBV5-6	.	.	TRBJ2-7	TGTGCCAGCAGCCAATACCGGACAGTCTTCTCCTACGAGCAGTACTTC	CASSQYRTVFSYEQYF
TRBV19	.	TRBD2	TRBJ2-3	TGTGCCAGTAGTATCCTGACTAGCGGGCTGCCGGCGGATACGCAGTATTTT	CASSILTSGLPADTQYF
TRBV7-2	.	.	TRBJ1-5	TGTGCCAGCAGCCCGGTGGGAGGGGTGGATCAGCCCCAGCATTTT	CASSPVGGVDQPQHF
TRBV28	.	TRBD1	TRBJ1-5	TGTGCCAGCAGTTCCCAGACAGGGCTCAATCAGCCCCAGCATTTT	CASSSQTGLNQPQHF
TRBV5-1	few	.	TRBJ2-5	TGTGCCAGCAGCTCCAACCAAGAGACCCAGTACTTC	CASSSNQETQYF
TRBV29-1	.	.	TRBJ1-4	TGCAGCGTTGCGAATGAAAAACTGTTTTTT	CSVANEKLFF
TRBV29-1	.	TRBD1	TRBJ2-2	TGCAGCGCCAGGACAGGGGCTTACACCGGGGAGCTGTTTTTT	CSARTGAYTGELFF
TRBV2	.	.	TRBJ2-7	TGTGCCAGCAGTGAAGGGGGCCAGGAAAGCGAGCAGTACTTC	CASSEGGQESEQYF
TRBV5-4	.	.	TRBJ1-4	TGTGCCAGCAGCTTCCGGGTGTGGGGTGCAACTAATGAAAAACTGTTTTTT	CASSFRVWGATNEKLFF
TRBV7-8	.	.	TRBJ1-6	TGTGCCAGCAGCCCTTCCTGGGGTAATTCACCCCTCCACTTT	CASSPSWGNSPLHF
TRBV5-6	.	.	TRBJ2-1	TGTGCCAGCAGCCGGTGGGGGGTCTACAATGAGCAGTTCTTC	CASSRWGVYNEQFF